The clone carrying this TCR beta chain was observed at least ten times. What it recognizes is unknown. The CDR3 is made up of 13 amino acids. V was pared by 6 bases and J by 5 bases, with 9 bases of the junction left unmatched. Per germline, CDR1 SQVTM and CDR2 ANQGSEA. This specimen comes from a study of CD8 T cells in ankylosing spondylitis. Study conclusions and caveats: Disease-linked clones were reportedly significantly enriched in matched ankylosing spondylitis synovial fluid. CD8+ disease-linked clones were present at relatively low frequencies in blood.

TCRdb analysed the 5' RACE reads with MiXCR anew, one entry per CDR3 protein. The sample has 30,000 to 45,000 distinct CDR3 sequences, more than 15% seen once. The material sequenced was blood. The clonotype was recovered from a male donor with ankylosing spondylitis or in good health (not recorded which). This rearrangement joins TRBV29-1 to TRBJ2-5, with TRBD2 identical over 7 bases. The CDR3 DNA reads TGCAGCGTCTCCATCGGGGGAGGGGAGACCCAGTACTTC. The encoded protein is CSVSIGGGETQYF.